This passage covers 20 T cell receptor beta chains from one sample sequenced in a study of blood T cells in healthy people across ages. With a J-beta primer mix and a sample-barcoded 5' primer, a second PCR ran about 7 to 12 cycles. TCRdb reanalysed the 5' RACE reads using MiXCR and keeps one entry per CDR3 protein. The sample records 1 million to 1.2 million distinct CDR3 sequences, approximately 38% being singletons. Source material: blood. The origin of the receptors is a man aged 18 to 30 in good health.

The chain links TRBV4-3 to TRBJ2-3; 8 bases agree with TRBD2. Germline loops: CDR1 LGHNA, CDR2 YSLEER. The CDR3 extends over 17 amino acids. V trimming: 0 bases; J trimming: 5 bases; junction bases outside the gene matches: 10. The CDR3 nucleotides read TGCGCCAGCAGCCAAGATAGACTAGCGTCTGGAAAAGATACGCAGTATTTT. This translates into CASSQDRLASGKDTQYF.

The chain has TRBV6-2 or TRBV6-3 and TRBJ2-1, with 13 bases identical to TRBD2. CDR3 length: 19 residues. Germline CDR1 MNHEY, CDR2 SVGEGT. The J segment lost 5 bases and the V segment lost 5 bases, leaving 15 bases of the junction unmatched. The CDR3: CASSKTSGGTMGGDNEQFF. The DNA for the CDR3 is TGTGCCAGCAGTAAGACTAGCGGGGGGACGATGGGGGGCGACAATGAGCAGTTCTTC.

The chain uses TRBV4-3 and TRBJ2-1; 8 bases match TRBD2. Trimming at V came to 0 bases and at J to 0 bases, leaving 10 bases not matched to a gene. The CDR3 loop spans 19 amino acids. The germline gives CDR1 LGHNA, CDR2 YSLEER. CDR3 sequence (DNA): TGCGCCAGCAGCCAAGACGGGGTTAGCGGGGTTAGCTCCTACAATGAGCAGTTCTTC. It codes for CASSQDGVSGVSSYNEQFF.

This chain uses TRBV4-3 with TRBJ2-1; D possibly corresponds to TRBD1 (6 bases). Germline V gene data show CDR1 as LGHNA and CDR2 as YSLEER. The CDR3 length is 15 residues. V shed 0 bases and J shed 2 bases, with 8 bases lying between them. CDR3 sequence (DNA): TGCGCCAGCAGCCAAGAGCCAGGGGCCTACAATGAGCAGTTCTTC. This sequence encodes CASSQEPGAYNEQFF.

This clonotype was recorded a few times. The chain employs TRBV4-1 and TRBJ2-3, with 12 positions matching TRBD1. The germline CDR1 and CDR2 sequences are MGHRA and YSYEKL. V lost 5 bases, J lost 5 bases, and 5 bases stayed unmatched. The CDR3 loop spans 15 amino acids. CDR3 protein: CASSFGTGGKDTQYF. The CDR3 coding sequence is TGCGCCAGCAGCTTCGGGACAGGGGGCAAAGATACGCAGTATTTT.

V and J are TRBV5-1 and TRBJ2-3, with D possibly being TRBD1 (6 bases). Germline V lookup: CDR1 SGHRS, CDR2 YFSETQ. This CDR3 spans 16 amino acids. V was clipped by 4 bases and J by 5 bases, with 20 bases between them. The chain's CDR3 is CASSRLGAPSVDTQYF. As DNA, the CDR3 is TGCGCCAGCAGCCGTTTGGGGGCTCCATCCGTAGATACGCAGTATTTT.

This clonotype was seen a few times. The chain carries TRBV7-9 and TRBJ2-3; 9 positions match TRBD2. This CDR3 is 12 amino acids long. The J segment lost 6 bases and the V segment lost 8 bases, leaving 3 bases of the junction unmatched. Per germline, CDR1 SEHNR and CDR2 FQNEAQ (reference sequence). The CDR3 here is CASRGLADTQYF. The CDR3 coding sequence is TGTGCCAGCCGTGGACTAGCGGATACGCAGTATTTT.

Worth noting for this clonotype: The junction departs from the called germline gene at one end, perhaps through a read error. The chain links TRBV7-3 to TRBJ2-3; 10 bases line up with TRBD2. In germline, CDR1 is SGHTA, CDR2 FQGTGA. CDR3 size: 14 residues. CDR3 sequence reads: CTSSSGLATDTQYF. The CDR3 nucleotides read TGTACCAGCAGCTCGGGACTAGCGACAGATACGCAGTATTTT.

This clonotype was seen a few times. The V and J genes are TRBV9 and TRBJ1-2, with a weak D call TRBD1 (5 bases). The CDR3 loop spans 15 amino acids. Germline assignment: CDR1 SGDLS and CDR2 YYNGEE. Between the trimmed V and J ends, which lost 2 bases and 6 bases, there was a span of 17 bases. The CDR3 region has the DNA TGTGCCAGCAGCGTTGCAGCAGGGAGGGAGGATGGCTACACCTTC. Amino acid sequence: CASSVAAGREDGYTF. The whole variable domain, filled in from reference TRBV9 and TRBJ1-2, reads DSGVTQTPKHLITATGQRVTLRCSPRSGDLSVYWYQQSLDQGLQFLIQYYNGEERAKGNILERFSAQQFPDLHSELNLSSLELGDSALYFCASSVAAGREDGYTFGSGTRLTVV.

The chain carries TRBV2 and TRBJ2-3; a possible D gene is TRBD1 (6 bases). V dropped 5 bases and J dropped 2 bases, with 14 bases sitting between them. Looked up from germline, CDR1 is SNHLY and CDR2 is FYNNEI. The CDR3 runs to 15 residues. The CDR3 is CASSYRTEHTDTQYF. The CDR3 DNA reads as TGTGCCAGCAGTTACAGGACAGAGCACACAGATACGCAGTATTTT.

The J gene is TRBJ1-2, the V gene TRBV20-1; D not certain. This CDR3 contains 15 residues. Germline V gives CDR1 DFQATT, CDR2 SNEGSKA (reference sequence). The V end lost 6 bases, the J end lost 5 bases, and 22 bases lay between the germline ends. CDR3 protein: CSAPSSGLEGYGYTF. The CDR3 DNA reads as TGCAGTGCCCCCAGCAGCGGTCTCGAAGGGTATGGCTACACCTTC.

CDR3 nucleotide sequence: TGCGCCAGCAGCCAAGGCATGGACAGGGGAGATACGCAGTATTTT. Its protein product is CASSQGMDRGDTQYF. The V gene is TRBV4-3, the J gene TRBJ2-3, with 9 bases fitting TRBD1. Germline V lookup: CDR1 LGHNA, CDR2 YSLEER. With 1 base clipped from V and 5 bases from J, the junction kept 4 bases outside the gene matches. The CDR3 has 15 residues.

The rearrangement joins TRBV20-1 to TRBJ2-5; D might be TRBD1 (6 bases). CDR3 length: 13 residues. V was clipped by 5 bases and J by 1 base, with 11 bases between them. Germline-derived CDR1 and CDR2 are DFQATT and SNEGSKA (reference sequence). As DNA, the CDR3 is TGCAGTGCTCGACAGGTCCTCCAAGAGACCCAGTACTTC. Translating gives CSARQVLQETQYF.

Worth noting for this clonotype: A read error may account for a junction end that differs from germline. This chain uses TRBV12-3 or TRBV12-4 with TRBJ1-2; 9 bases agree with TRBD1. CDR3 length equals 14 residues. The CDR3: CTSSLGDRGFGYTF. The CDR3 bases are TGTACCAGCAGTTTGGGCGACAGGGGGTTTGGCTACACCTTC.

The CDR3 bases are TGTGCCAGCAGCTTAGTTATAGCCCGGGGGATCGAGTATGATGGCTACACCTTC. This sequence encodes CASSLVIARGIEYDGYTF. The genes are TRBV7-2 and TRBJ1-2, with D possibly being TRBD1 (5 bases). Germline assignment: CDR1 SGHTA and CDR2 FQGNSA. This CDR3 comprises 18 residues. Trimming left V 1 base short and J 6 bases short, with 24 bases between.

This clonotype was recorded once. The chain uses TRBV12-3 or TRBV12-4 and TRBJ1-2, with 7 bases aligning to TRBD1. This CDR3 has 14 amino acids. V lost 6 bases to trimming and J lost 8 bases; unmatched junction nucleotides: 12. CDR3: CASRDSGGSKGYTF. CDR3 nucleotides: TGTGCCAGCAGGGACTCAGGGGGTTCGAAGGGCTACACCTTC.

CDR3 protein: CASSSGWESQAFF. Written as DNA, the CDR3 is TGTGCCAGCTCCTCCGGTTGGGAGAGCCAAGCTTTCTTT. The chain couples TRBV18 to TRBJ1-1; D unresolved. CDR1 is KGHSH and CDR2 is LQKENI in the germline V gene. Trimming left V 6 bases short and J 9 bases short, with 17 bases between. There are 13 residues in the CDR3.

The chain has TRBV7-2 and TRBJ2-5, with D possibly TRBD2 on 5 matching bases. The length of the CDR3 is 16 residues. Germline CDR1 SGHTA, CDR2 FQGNSA. V was clipped by 1 base and J by 5 bases, with 17 bases between them. The CDR3 is CASSLGSGLGMETQYF. DNA for the CDR3: TGTGCCAGCAGCTTAGGGTCCGGACTCGGGATGGAGACCCAGTACTTC.

At least ten counts were recorded for this clonotype. The V gene is TRBV28, the J gene TRBJ1-2; TRBD1 might be the D (5 bases). Germline V lookup: CDR1 MDHEN, CDR2 SYDVKM. The V end was cut by 5 bases, the J end by 2 bases, with 12 bases between. CDR3 length: 14 residues. This CDR3 is CASSIGQGNYGYTF. In DNA, the CDR3 is TGTGCCAGCAGTATTGGGCAGGGCAACTATGGCTACACCTTC.

This clonotype was seen more than once but under ten times. The chain is built from TRBV4-2 and TRBJ2-1, with 11 bases matching TRBD2. The CDR3 is 15 residues long. J was trimmed by 5 bases and V by 3 bases; bases with no gene match: 3. CDR1 is LGHNA, CDR2 YNFKEQ, per germline. CDR3 loop: CASSQTSGEDNEQFF. DNA of the CDR3: TGTGCCAGCAGCCAGACTAGCGGGGAAGACAATGAGCAGTTCTTC.